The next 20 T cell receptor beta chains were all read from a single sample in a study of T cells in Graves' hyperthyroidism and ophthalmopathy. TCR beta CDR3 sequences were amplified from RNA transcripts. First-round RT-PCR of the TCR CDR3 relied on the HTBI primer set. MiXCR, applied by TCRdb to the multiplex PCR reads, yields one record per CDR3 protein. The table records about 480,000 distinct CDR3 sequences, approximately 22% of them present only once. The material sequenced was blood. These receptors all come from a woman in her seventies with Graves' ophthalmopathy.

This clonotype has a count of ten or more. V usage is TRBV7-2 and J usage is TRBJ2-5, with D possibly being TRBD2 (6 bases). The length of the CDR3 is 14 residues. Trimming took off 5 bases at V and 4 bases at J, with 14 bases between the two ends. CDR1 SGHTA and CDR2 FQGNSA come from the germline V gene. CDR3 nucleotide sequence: TGTGCCAGCAGCCAGGCCAAGGGACTAGAGACCCAGTACTTC. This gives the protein CASSQAKGLETQYF.

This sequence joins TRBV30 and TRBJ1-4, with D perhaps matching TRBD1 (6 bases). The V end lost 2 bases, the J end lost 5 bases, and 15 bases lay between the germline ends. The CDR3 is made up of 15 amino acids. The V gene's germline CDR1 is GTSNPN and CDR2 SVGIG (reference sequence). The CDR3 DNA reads TGTGCCTGGAGTCGCGGGGCAGGGGCAAATGAAAAACTGTTTTTT. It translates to CAWSRGAGANEKLFF.

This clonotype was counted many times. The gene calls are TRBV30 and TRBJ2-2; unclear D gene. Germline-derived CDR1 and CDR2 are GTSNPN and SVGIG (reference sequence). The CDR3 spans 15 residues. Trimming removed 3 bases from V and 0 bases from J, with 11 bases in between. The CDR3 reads CAWRRDFANTGELFF. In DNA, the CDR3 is TGTGCCTGGAGGCGAGACTTCGCGAACACCGGGGAGCTGTTTTTT.

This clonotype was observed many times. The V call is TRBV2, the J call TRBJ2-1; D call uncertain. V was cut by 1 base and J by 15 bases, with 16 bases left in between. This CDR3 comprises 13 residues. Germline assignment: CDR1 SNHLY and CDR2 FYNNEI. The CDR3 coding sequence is TGTGCCAGCAGTGAAGATATATCCGGGCGGAGGTTCTTC. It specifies CASSEDISGRRFF.

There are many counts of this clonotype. CDR3 DNA: TGTGCCAGCACCGAAACGGACAGAACCCTACCAGCTTTCTTT. Its protein product is CASTETDRTLPAFF. The genes are TRBV12-3 or TRBV12-4 and TRBJ1-1; D might be TRBD1 (6 bases). The V and J ends lost 7 bases and 10 bases respectively, with 22 bases between them. There are 14 residues in the CDR3.

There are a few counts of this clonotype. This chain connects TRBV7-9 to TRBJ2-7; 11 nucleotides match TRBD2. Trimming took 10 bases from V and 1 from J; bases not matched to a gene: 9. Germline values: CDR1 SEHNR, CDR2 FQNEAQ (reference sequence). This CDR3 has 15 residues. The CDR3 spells CATLDTSGRSYEQYF. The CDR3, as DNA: TGTGCCACCCTAGACACTAGCGGGAGATCCTACGAGCAGTACTTC.

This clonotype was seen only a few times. The CDR3 protein is CASSKDRQNEKLFF. The CDR3 DNA sequence: TGTGCCAGCAGTAAGGACAGACAAAATGAAAAACTGTTTTTT. V gene TRBV6-1 combines with J gene TRBJ1-4; weak D call: TRBD1 (6 bases). CDR3 size: 14 residues. Trimming removed 5 bases at V and 5 bases at J, with 12 bases between. Germline CDR1 reads MNHNS; CDR2 reads SASEGT.

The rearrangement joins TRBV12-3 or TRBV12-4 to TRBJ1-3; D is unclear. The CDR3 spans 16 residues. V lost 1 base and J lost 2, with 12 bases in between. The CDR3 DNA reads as TGTGCCAGCAGTTTAGGCGGCACCTTCACTGGAAACACCATATATTTT. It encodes CASSLGGTFTGNTIYF.

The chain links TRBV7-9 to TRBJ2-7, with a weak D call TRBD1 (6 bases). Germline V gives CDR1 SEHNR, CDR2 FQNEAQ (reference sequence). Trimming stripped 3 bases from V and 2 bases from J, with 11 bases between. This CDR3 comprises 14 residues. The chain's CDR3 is CASSFYREPYEQYF. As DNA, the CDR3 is TGTGCCAGCAGCTTTTACAGGGAGCCCTACGAGCAGTACTTC.

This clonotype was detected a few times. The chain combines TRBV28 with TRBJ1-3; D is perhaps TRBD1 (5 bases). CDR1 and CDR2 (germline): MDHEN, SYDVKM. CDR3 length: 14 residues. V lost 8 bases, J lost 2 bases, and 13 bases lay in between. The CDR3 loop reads CASRRWGAGNTIYF. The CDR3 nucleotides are TGTGCCAGCCGAAGGTGGGGCGCTGGAAACACCATATATTTT.

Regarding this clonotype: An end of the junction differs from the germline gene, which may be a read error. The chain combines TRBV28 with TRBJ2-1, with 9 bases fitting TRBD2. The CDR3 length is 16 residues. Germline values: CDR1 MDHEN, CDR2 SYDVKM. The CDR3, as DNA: TGTGTCAGCAGTTCCCTGGCGGGAGGGCCGTTCAATGAGCAGTTCTTC. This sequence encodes CVSSSLAGGPFNEQFF.

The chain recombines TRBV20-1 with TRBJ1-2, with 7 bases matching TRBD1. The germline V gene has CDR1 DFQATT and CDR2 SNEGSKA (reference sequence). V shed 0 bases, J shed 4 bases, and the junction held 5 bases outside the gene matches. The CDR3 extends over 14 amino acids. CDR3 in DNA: TGCAGTGCTAGAGATCCCGGGACAGTCTATGGCTACACCTTC. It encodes CSARDPGTVYGYTF.

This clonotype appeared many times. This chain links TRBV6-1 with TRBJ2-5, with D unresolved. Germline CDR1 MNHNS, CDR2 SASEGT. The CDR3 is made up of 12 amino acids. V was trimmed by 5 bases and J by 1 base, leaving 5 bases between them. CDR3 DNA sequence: TGTGCCAGCAGTTACGCCCAAGAGACCCAGTACTTC. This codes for CASSYAQETQYF.

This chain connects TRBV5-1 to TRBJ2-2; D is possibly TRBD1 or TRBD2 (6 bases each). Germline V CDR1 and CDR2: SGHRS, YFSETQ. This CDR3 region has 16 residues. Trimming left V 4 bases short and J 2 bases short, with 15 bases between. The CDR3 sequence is CASSHGQRANTGELFF. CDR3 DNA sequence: TGCGCCAGCAGCCACGGACAGCGGGCTAACACCGGGGAGCTGTTTTTT.

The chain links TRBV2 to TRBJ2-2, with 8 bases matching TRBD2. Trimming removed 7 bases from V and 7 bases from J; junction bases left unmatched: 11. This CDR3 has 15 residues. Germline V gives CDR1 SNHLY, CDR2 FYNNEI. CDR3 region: CASKAGETHGGELFF. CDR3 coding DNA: TGTGCCAGCAAAGCGGGAGAGACCCATGGCGGGGAGCTGTTTTTT.

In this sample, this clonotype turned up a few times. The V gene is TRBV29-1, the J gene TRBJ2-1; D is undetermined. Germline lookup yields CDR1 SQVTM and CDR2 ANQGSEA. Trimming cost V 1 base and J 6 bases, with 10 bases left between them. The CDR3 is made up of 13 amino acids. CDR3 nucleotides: TGCAGCGTTGAAGTTTGGACCACCAATGAGCAGTTCTTC. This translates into CSVEVWTTNEQFF.

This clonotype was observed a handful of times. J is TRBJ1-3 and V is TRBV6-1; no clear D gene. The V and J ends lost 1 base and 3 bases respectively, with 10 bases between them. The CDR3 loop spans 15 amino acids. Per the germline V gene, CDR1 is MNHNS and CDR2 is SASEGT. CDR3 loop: CASSEDSLGGNTIYF. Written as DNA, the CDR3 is TGTGCCAGCAGTGAAGACAGCCTAGGTGGAAACACCATATATTTT.

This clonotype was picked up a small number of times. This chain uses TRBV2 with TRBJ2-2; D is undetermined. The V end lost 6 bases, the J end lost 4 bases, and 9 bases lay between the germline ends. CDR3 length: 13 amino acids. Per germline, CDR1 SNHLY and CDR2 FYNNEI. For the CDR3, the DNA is TGTGCCAGCAGGGTGCGGCGCACCGGGGAGCTGTTTTTT. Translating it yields CASRVRRTGELFF.

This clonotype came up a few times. In DNA form, the CDR3 reads TGTGCCAGCACCGATCGCATTACGGCCCGCGCAGATACGCAGTATTTT. Translated, it gives CASTDRITARADTQYF. The chain recombines TRBV12-3 or TRBV12-4 with TRBJ2-3; no clear D. The V and J ends lost 7 bases and 4 bases respectively, with 21 bases between them. The CDR3 contains 16 residues.

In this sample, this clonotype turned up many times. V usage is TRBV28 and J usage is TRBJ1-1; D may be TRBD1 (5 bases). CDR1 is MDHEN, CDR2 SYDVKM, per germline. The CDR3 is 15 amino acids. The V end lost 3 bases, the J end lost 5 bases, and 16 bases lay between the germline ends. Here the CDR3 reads CASSFLLGGRTEAFF. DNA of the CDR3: TGTGCCAGCAGTTTTCTCCTCGGGGGACGGACTGAAGCTTTCTTT.